These 22 T cell receptor beta chains were sequenced from one sample in a study of shared clonotypes between healthy human individuals. The table came from immunoSEQ multiplex PCR; TCRdb's copy has only in-frame clones and leaves some out. Among fewer than 1.4 million clones listed, 70% to 80% were seen once. The specimen sequenced was memory CD4+ T cells from PBMCs. As to subset: CD45RA-negative fraction. Receptors originate from a man between 18 and 35 years old in good health. Some clones in this sample may be carry-over from other donors' samples.

Turning to this clone: This may arise from a read error, as a much more abundant clone is one base away. This rearrangement joins TRBV5-8 to TRBJ1-5; D not certain. The CDR3 contains 12 residues. Germline lookup yields CDR1 SGHTS and CDR2 YDEGEE. V shed 2 bases and J shed 3 bases, with 3 bases lying between them. CDR3 sequence: CASSLLNQPQHF. In DNA, the CDR3 is TGTGCCAGCAGCTTACTCAATCAGCCCCAGCATTTT.

The chain couples TRBV27 to TRBJ1-2; D not resolved. Germline CDR1 MNHEY, CDR2 SMNVEV (reference sequence). The CDR3 is made up of 14 amino acids. V lost 3 bases to trimming and J lost 4 bases, with 12 bases between them. The CDR3 protein is CASSFGPIPYGYTF. As DNA, the CDR3 is TGTGCCAGCAGTTTCGGGCCTATTCCCTATGGCTACACCTTC.

This chain connects TRBV28 to TRBJ2-7, with 7 bases aligning to TRBD2. Unmatched junction bases numbered 12, after V lost 6 bases and J lost 1 base. The germline V gene encodes CDR1 MDHEN and CDR2 SYDVKM. The CDR3 is 16 amino acids. The DNA of the CDR3 is TGTGCCAGCAGGCCCCATGGTGGCGGGGGTTCCTACGAGCAGTACTTC. Translating it yields CASRPHGGGGSYEQYF.

The sample holds a few counts of this clone. V usage is TRBV29-1 and J usage is TRBJ1-1; no clear D. The germline V and J ends were trimmed by 6 bases and 5 bases, with 22 bases remaining between them. The CDR3 runs 15 residues. Germline V gene lookup returns CDR1 SQVTM and CDR2 ANQGSEA. The CDR3 loop is CSVGGGDGGRTEAFF. The CDR3 bases are TGCAGCGTGGGTGGCGGGGATGGAGGACGGACTGAAGCTTTCTTT.

The chain recombines TRBV19 with TRBJ1-4, with 8 bases matching TRBD1. Germline CDR1 LNHDA, CDR2 SQIVND (reference sequence). This CDR3 is built from 15 residues. Trimming removed 4 bases from V and 7 bases from J; junction bases left unmatched: 8. The CDR3 sequence: CASSKSGGEGEKLFF. The DNA of the CDR3 is TGTGCCAGTAGTAAATCAGGGGGCGAAGGTGAAAAACTGTTTTTT.

The chain has TRBV5-6 and TRBJ2-1; 14 nucleotides line up with TRBD2. V gave up 4 bases and J gave up 9 bases; unmatched junction bases: 3. The CDR3 runs to 14 residues. Germline V gene lookup returns CDR1 SGHDT and CDR2 YYEEEE. The CDR3 here is CASSLGLAGGEQFF. The CDR3 bases are TGTGCCAGCAGCCTCGGACTAGCGGGAGGTGAGCAGTTCTTC.

The rearrangement joins TRBV5-1 to TRBJ1-1, with 7 positions matching TRBD1. The CDR3 extends over 14 amino acids. CDR1 and CDR2 (germline): SGHRS, YFSETQ. Trimming took 4 bases from V and 1 from J; bases not matched to a gene: 4. CDR3 residues: CASSKGQPNTEAFF. The CDR3 coding sequence is TGCGCCAGCAGCAAGGGACAGCCGAACACTGAAGCTTTCTTT.

The chain is built from TRBV10-3 and TRBJ2-2; D is uncertain. V was pared by 0 bases and J by 3 bases, with 20 bases between. Germline CDR1 is ENHRY and CDR2 is SYGVKD. CDR3 length: 19 amino acids. This CDR3 reads CAISESSGSRRGYTGELFF. DNA for the CDR3: TGTGCCATCAGTGAGTCGAGTGGTAGCCGGAGAGGATACACCGGGGAGCTGTTTTTT.

Remarks on this clone: The sample contains more than one DNA sequence encoding this CDR3. The genes are TRBV5-1 and TRBJ1-3; no definite D call. The germline V gene has CDR1 SGHRS and CDR2 YFSETQ. There are 15 residues in the CDR3. V dropped 0 bases and J dropped 0 bases, with 7 bases sitting between them. CDR3 region: CASSLATGSGNTIYF. In nucleotides, the CDR3 is TGCGCCAGCAGCTTGGCGACGGGCTCTGGAAACACCATATATTTT.

V and J are TRBV11-3 and TRBJ2-7; D is undetermined. The V and J ends lost 1 base and 1 base respectively, with 8 bases between them. Germline V gene data show CDR1 as SGHNT and CDR2 as YENEEA. The CDR3 consists of 14 residues. CDR3 sequence (DNA): TGTGCCAGCAGCTTAGTTACGGATTCCTACGAGCAGTACTTC. It codes for CASSLVTDSYEQYF.

This clone showed up just once. The chain joins TRBV6-4 to TRBJ1-2, with 9 positions matching TRBD1. Looked up from germline, CDR1 is MRHNA and CDR2 is SNTAGT. Trimming at V came to 2 bases and at J to 7 bases, leaving 5 bases not matched to a gene. The CDR3 has 14 residues. DNA for the CDR3: TGTGCCAGCAGTGACCTGGACAGGGGTGGTGGCTACACCTTC. Encoded protein: CASSDLDRGGGYTF.

The chain carries TRBV9 and TRBJ1-3; possibly TRBD1 for D (5 bases). This CDR3 comprises 16 residues. Looked up from germline, CDR1 is SGDLS and CDR2 is YYNGEE. Between the trimmed V and J ends, which lost 1 base and 0 bases, there was a span of 11 bases. The CDR3 coding sequence is TGTGCCAGCAGCGTATCGGCAGGGAACTCTGGAAACACCATATATTTT. It yields the protein CASSVSAGNSGNTIYF.

This sequence joins TRBV29-1 and TRBJ2-7; TRBD2 matches at 7 bases. V dropped 4 bases and J dropped 3; count of bases not matched to a gene: 6. The CDR3 is made up of 13 amino acids. CDR1 is SQVTM and CDR2 is ANQGSEA in the germline V gene. The CDR3 loop is CSVASGGSYEQYF. CDR3 sequence (DNA): TGCAGCGTTGCTTCGGGCGGGAGCTACGAGCAGTACTTC.

The chain uses TRBV19 and TRBJ1-5; 7 nucleotides match TRBD1. The trim removed 4 bases at V and 5 bases at J, leaving 11 bases unmatched. The germline V gene encodes CDR1 LNHDA and CDR2 SQIVND (reference sequence). The CDR3 loop spans 16 amino acids. CDR3 loop: CASSTRDRIAYQPQHF. CDR3 DNA: TGTGCCAGTAGTACAAGGGACAGAATAGCATATCAGCCCCAGCATTTT.

The chain joins TRBV30 to TRBJ1-5; D gene unclear. Trimming shortened V by 2 bases and J by 0 bases, and 8 bases separated the two germline ends. Germline V gene lookup returns CDR1 GTSNPN and CDR2 SVGIG (reference sequence). There are 14 residues in the CDR3. CDR3 coding DNA: TGTGCCTGGAGTCCCGTCAATAGCAATCAGCCCCAGCATTTT. Translating it yields CAWSPVNSNQPQHF.

This clone was detected only once. This chain links TRBV7-2 with TRBJ2-5; D might be TRBD1 (5 bases). This CDR3 has 13 residues. From germline, CDR1 is SGHTA and CDR2 FQGNSA. Trimming pared 5 bases from V and 5 bases from J, leaving 12 bases between. For the CDR3, the DNA is TGTGCCAGCAGCCAGGGCCCACGGGAGACCCAGTACTTC. It is translated as CASSQGPRETQYF.

The V and J genes are TRBV16 and TRBJ1-2, with D hard to call. Germline V gene sequence: CDR1 KGHSY, CDR2 FQNENV. The CDR3 consists of 12 residues. Deletions cut 1 base from V and 6 bases from J, with 6 bases between. In DNA form, the CDR3 reads TGTGCCAGCAGCCAATTTGCGCATGGCTACACCTTC. It encodes CASSQFAHGYTF.

The chain is built from TRBV6-1 and TRBJ2-1, with TRBD1 identical over 8 bases. V trimming: 2 bases; J trimming: 14 bases; junction bases outside the gene matches: 11. The CDR3 sequence is 14 residues long. Germline V CDR1 and CDR2: MNHNS, SASEGT. The CDR3 loop reads CASSEYVQGAREFF. CDR3 bases: TGTGCCAGCAGTGAATACGTCCAGGGGGCGCGGGAGTTCTTC.

This clone was counted once. The chain links TRBV19 to TRBJ2-7; TRBD2 matches 7 bases. Germline CDR1 LNHDA, CDR2 SQIVND (reference sequence). J was trimmed by 0 bases and V by 3 bases; bases with no gene match: 8. The CDR3 sequence is 16 residues long. The CDR3: CASSILASGSSYEQYF. CDR3 sequence (DNA): TGTGCCAGTAGTATTCTGGCTAGCGGTAGCTCCTACGAGCAGTACTTC.

The table lists this clone with many counts. The chain uses TRBV2 and TRBJ2-7; 11 bases fit TRBD2. V was clipped by 7 bases and J by 3 bases; unmatched bases: 5. The germline CDR1 and CDR2 sequences are SNHLY and FYNNEI. The CDR3 covers 14 residues. The CDR3 here is CASNIAGGDYEQYF. The CDR3, as DNA: TGTGCCAGCAATATAGCGGGAGGGGACTACGAGCAGTACTTC.

This clone has just a few counts. The gene calls are TRBV6-5 and TRBJ2-7, with D possibly being TRBD2 (5 bases). The germline gives CDR1 MNHEY, CDR2 SVGAGI. V was clipped by 6 bases and J by 2 bases, with 17 bases between them. This CDR3 is built from 15 residues. The CDR3 nucleotides read TGTGCCAGCAGCCGGGATCGGGTGGGCGCCTACGAGCAGTACTTC. Translated, it gives CASSRDRVGAYEQYF.

DNA for the CDR3: TGTGCCAGCAGTGAATCTCAGGGAAACACCATATATTTT. The encoded protein is CASSESQGNTIYF. The rearrangement links TRBV6-1 to TRBJ1-3, with unresolved D. The CDR3 length is 13 residues. V dropped 2 bases and J dropped 4 bases, with 6 bases sitting between them. Germline V lookup: CDR1 MNHNS, CDR2 SASEGT.